This TCR beta chain was recorded in a study of cytomegalovirus exposure and HLA in healthy donors. Study conclusions and caveats: Some segments of the V type, notably TRBV6-2 and TRBV6-3, were excluded as indistinguishable. Data from an earlier analysis indicated that most TCR beta V segments were productive either about 87% or about 30% of the time.

CDR1 and CDR2 (germline): SSHAT, FNYEAQ (reference sequence). The CDR3 consists of 15 residues. Although they were nominally healthy when sampled, donors likely had unrecorded immune exposures. PCR involved 60 Vbeta and 13 Jbeta primers. TCRdb's table, derived via immunoSEQ multiplex PCR, lists solely in-frame clones and lacks some. The table includes 200,000 or so clones, roughly 80% detected once. Details on this clone: Its antigen is unknown. At one end the junction does not follow the germline gene, possibly because of a read error.

The V and J genes are TRBV7-7 and TRBJ2-3; 10 positions match TRBD1. The TCR originated in a boy younger than 18 in good health and CMV-seronegative. Sequencing was performed on PBMCs. CDR3 bases: TGTGCTAGCAGCGGGGGACAGGGGATCACAGATACGCAGTATTTT. Translating it yields CASSGGQGITDTQYF.